These T cell receptor beta chains were read from a single sample in a study of CD4 T cell repertoires in COVID-19. Libraries were prepared by immunoSEQ multiplex PCR; TCRdb keeps only in-frame clonotypes and omits some of them. Of approximately 22,000 clones listed, 87% are singletons. The specimen comprised central memory CD4+ T cells from blood, sampled before the COVID-19 pandemic. These TCRs come from a human donor who had COVID-19. The conserved cysteine and the conserved F or W are not part of the CDR3 here. A D gene is named only where the DNA matches it firmly.

d_call	v_call	j_call	cdr3_aa
.	TRBV18	TRBJ2-7	ASSPPGMYEQY
TRBD2	TRBV2	TRBJ2-5	ASSTLGGGQETQY
TRBD1	TRBV19	TRBJ1-2	ASSGRERTGNYGYT
TRBD1	TRBV7-2	TRBJ2-7	ASSLRAGTGYEQY
TRBD2	TRBV5-1	TRBJ2-5	ASSLGGPGLAQETQY
TRBD1	TRBV2	TRBJ1-2	ASGQGREGYT
TRBD2	TRBV9	TRBJ2-2	ASSVGSSGTNTGELF
.	TRBV10-3	TRBJ1-2	AISESPEAPGSYT
TRBD2	TRBV12-5	TRBJ2-1	ASGGLAGGSYNEQF
TRBD2	TRBV5-5	TRBJ2-3	ASSFWAGGPYGTDTQY
.	TRBV28	TRBJ1-5	ASSLGGYGGIQPQH
TRBD1	TRBV27	TRBJ1-2	ASRDRGSNYGYT
.	TRBV28	TRBJ2-5	ASSSGEVRTQY
.	TRBV7-2	TRBJ1-2	ASSLDSGDQGYT
.	TRBV15	TRBJ2-5	ATSPHFPSRQETQY
TRBD1	TRBV4-1	TRBJ1-2	ASSRRITGDYGYT
.	TRBV28	TRBJ1-3	ASTPSGPGNTIY
TRBD1	TRBV5-5	TRBJ2-7	ASSPGQGGQYEQY
TRBD1	TRBV25-1	TRBJ1-2	ASSRGSRGYT
.	TRBV25-1	TRBJ1-2	ASSGQSKAYGYT
.	TRBV27	TRBJ1-2	ASSLYGGPNYGYT
.	TRBV2	TRBJ1-4	ASSRTGTNEKLF
TRBD1	TRBV6-1	TRBJ2-1	ASNPDRGAYNEQF
.	TRBV14	TRBJ2-3	ASSLHTGRADTQY
.	TRBV10-3	TRBJ2-7	AIRVAESSYEQY
.	TRBV7-9	TRBJ1-5	ASSLSTANQPQH
.	TRBV7-9	TRBJ2-5	ASSFILTGYQETQY
TRBD2	TRBV7-2	TRBJ2-7	ASKVAGKPSEQY
.	TRBV7-8	TRBJ1-2	ASSLSTVQANYGYT
TRBD2	TRBV6-6	TRBJ2-1	ASRPLAGSYNEQF
TRBD1	TRBV2	TRBJ2-3	ASRTGGDTQY
.	TRBV19	TRBJ2-7	ASSIPGSYEQY
TRBD1	TRBV18	TRBJ1-5	ASSGQGGTGGQPQH
TRBD2	TRBV10-3	TRBJ2-7	AISGKLADYEQY
.	TRBV6-1	TRBJ2-2	ASSPRGTNTGELF
.	TRBV9	TRBJ1-5	ASSAETVNQPQH
TRBD1	TRBV5-1	TRBJ2-1	ASGDPGGNEQF
.	TRBV4-1	TRBJ1-5	ASSQGQEGYQPQH
.	TRBV7-9	TRBJ2-3	ASSFRDLRTDTQY
.	TRBV5-4	TRBJ2-3	ASSSARGEDTQY
TRBD1	TRBV18	TRBJ1-1	ASSRQGSTEAF
TRBD1	TRBV9	TRBJ1-5	ASSLGQGNQPQH
TRBD1	TRBV6-6	TRBJ2-2	ASRTTRDRNTGELF
TRBD1	TRBV7-8	TRBJ2-7	ASRPGEGGTYEQY
.	TRBV9	TRBJ2-3	ASSVRGTDTQY
TRBD2	TRBV19	TRBJ2-4	ASSEGTGGNIQY
.	TRBV6-1	TRBJ1-5	ASTDGRGNQPQH
.	TRBV20-1	TRBJ1-1	SVRGNTEAF
.	TRBV7-9	TRBJ1-3	ASSLDGTTIDTIY
.	TRBV6-1	TRBJ2-7	ASSVSTMTVSYEQY
TRBD1	TRBV5-4	TRBJ2-7	ASSRTGTHEQY
.	TRBV10-3	TRBJ2-5	AISEQRGSQETQY
.	TRBV10-2	TRBJ2-1	ASSGGGDQF
.	TRBV2	TRBJ1-5	ASSEVVGGQPQH
TRBD1	TRBV5-1	TRBJ2-7	ASSPTYRGSREQY
.	TRBV9	TRBJ2-2	ASSFRPGAGELF
TRBD1	TRBV7-8	TRBJ1-1	ASSLVLRQGTQGTEAF
TRBD1	TRBV25-1	TRBJ1-2	ASSVSGTGARYGYT
.	TRBV28	TRBJ1-5	ASSSPSEPQH
.	TRBV10-1	TRBJ2-2	ASRAERGNTGELF